This T cell receptor beta chain originates from a study of control samples from healthy donors and cancer patients. The protocol was immunoSEQ multiplex PCR, while the TCRdb copy is restricted to in-frame clones and leaves out a portion. The repertoire holds some 20,000 clones, roughly 86% seen once, with about 9.9% in the top ten. In germline, CDR1 is LGHDT, CDR2 YNNKEL (reference sequence). J gave up 6 bases and V 1 base, and 3 bases lay outside the gene matches. CDR3 length: 13 residues. Material for sequencing was PBMCs. This TCR was recovered from a woman in her sixties or seventies with colorectal cancer. The chain couples TRBV3-1 (or the pseudogene TRBV3-2) to TRBJ2-7; 7 bases agree with TRBD2. CDR3 in DNA: TGTGCCAGCAGCCAAGGGGCGGGAGTCGAGCAGTACTTC. Protein sequence: CASSQGAGVEQYF.